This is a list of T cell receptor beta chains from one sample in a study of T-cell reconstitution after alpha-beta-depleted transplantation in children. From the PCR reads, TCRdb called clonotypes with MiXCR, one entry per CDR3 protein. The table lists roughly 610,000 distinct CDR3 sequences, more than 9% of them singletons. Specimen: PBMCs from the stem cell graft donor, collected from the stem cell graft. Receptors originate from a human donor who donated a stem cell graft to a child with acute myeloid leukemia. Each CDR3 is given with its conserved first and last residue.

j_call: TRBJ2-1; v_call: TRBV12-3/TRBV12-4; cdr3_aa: CASSLALSGRASYNEQFF
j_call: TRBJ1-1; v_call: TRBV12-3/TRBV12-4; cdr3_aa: CASSLILRGTGRRDTEAFF
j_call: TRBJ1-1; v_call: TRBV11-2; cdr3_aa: CASSPGPGREAFF
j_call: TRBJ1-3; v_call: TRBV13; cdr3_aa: CASSTGTGQGNTIYF
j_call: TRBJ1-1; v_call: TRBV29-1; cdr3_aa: CSVEGRGGGGREAFF
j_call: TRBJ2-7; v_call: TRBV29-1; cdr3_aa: CSVQAPYEQYF
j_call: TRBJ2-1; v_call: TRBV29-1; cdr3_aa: CSVVEGTYNEQFF
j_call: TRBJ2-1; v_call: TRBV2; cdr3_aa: CASRLGRVNEQFF
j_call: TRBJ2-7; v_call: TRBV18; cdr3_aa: CASSRETGVYEQYF
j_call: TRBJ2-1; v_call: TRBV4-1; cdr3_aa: CASRRGLADYNEQFF
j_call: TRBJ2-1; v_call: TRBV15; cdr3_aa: CATSRGGLAGVEQFF
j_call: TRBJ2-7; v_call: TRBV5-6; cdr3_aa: CASSRTGVHEQYF
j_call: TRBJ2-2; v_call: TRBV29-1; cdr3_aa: CSVEWGTTNTGELFF
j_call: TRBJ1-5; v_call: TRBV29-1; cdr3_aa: CSVAVDNQPQHF
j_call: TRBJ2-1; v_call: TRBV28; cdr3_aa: CASRELATYNEQFF
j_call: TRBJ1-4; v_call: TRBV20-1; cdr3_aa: CSALRDLGKLFF
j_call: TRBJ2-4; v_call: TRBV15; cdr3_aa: CATSGAGAKNIQYF
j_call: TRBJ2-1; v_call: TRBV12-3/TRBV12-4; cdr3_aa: CASSRRTGRAYNEQFF
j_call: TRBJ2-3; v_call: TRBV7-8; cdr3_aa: CASSFFSSPDTQYF
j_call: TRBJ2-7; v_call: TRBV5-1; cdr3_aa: CASSGDTFYEQYF
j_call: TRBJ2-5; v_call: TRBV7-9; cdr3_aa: CASSAGKGQETQYF
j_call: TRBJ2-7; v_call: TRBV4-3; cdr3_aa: CASSHQDSPYEQYF
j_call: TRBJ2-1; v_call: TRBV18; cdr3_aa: CASSPASGGLSYNEQFF
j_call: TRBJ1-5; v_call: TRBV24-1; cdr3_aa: CATSDFLGLPQHF
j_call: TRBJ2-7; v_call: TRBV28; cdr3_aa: CASRPGLAGTYEQYF
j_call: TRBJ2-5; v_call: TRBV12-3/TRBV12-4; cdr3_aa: CASSLRSGPARETQYF
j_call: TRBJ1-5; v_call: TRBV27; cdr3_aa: CASSYTAMGPQHF
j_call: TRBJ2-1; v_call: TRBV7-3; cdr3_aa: CASSLGGQGRNEQFF
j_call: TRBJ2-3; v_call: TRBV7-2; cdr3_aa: CASSLRVGGAPTDTQYF
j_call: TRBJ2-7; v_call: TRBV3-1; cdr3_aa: CASSQDGLVYEQYF
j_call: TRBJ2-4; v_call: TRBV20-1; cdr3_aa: CSARDRKGGENIQYF
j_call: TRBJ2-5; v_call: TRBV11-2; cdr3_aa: CASSSDPTETQYF
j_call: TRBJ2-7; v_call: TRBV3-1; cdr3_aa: CASSLGQGIYEQYF
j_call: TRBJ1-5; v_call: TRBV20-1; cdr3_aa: CSASPDASNQPQHF
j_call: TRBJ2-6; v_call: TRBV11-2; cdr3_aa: CASSLPGANVLTF
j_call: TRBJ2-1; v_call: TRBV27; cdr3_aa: CASSSKQDYNEQFF
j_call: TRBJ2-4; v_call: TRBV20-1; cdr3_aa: CSCAGTSPFGGNIQYF
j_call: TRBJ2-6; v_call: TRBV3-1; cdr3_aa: CASSQLLAGVSGANVLTF
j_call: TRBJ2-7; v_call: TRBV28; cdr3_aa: CASSPEATYEQYF
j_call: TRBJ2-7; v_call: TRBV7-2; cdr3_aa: CASRPPGRGGEQYF
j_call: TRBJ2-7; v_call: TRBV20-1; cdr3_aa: CSAIIRGSYEQYF
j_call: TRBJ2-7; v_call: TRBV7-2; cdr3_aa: CASSLAGLAGQEQYF
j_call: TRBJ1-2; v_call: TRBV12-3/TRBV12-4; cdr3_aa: CASSFGAGRANYGYTF
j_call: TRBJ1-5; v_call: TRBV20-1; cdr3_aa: CSAKQGVQPQHF
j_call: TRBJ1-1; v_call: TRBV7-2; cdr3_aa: CASSSGTGRAFF
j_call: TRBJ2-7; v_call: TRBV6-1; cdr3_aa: CASSTGTRVGYEQYF
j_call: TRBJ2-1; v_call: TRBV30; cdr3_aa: CAWSSSRGLTYNEQFF
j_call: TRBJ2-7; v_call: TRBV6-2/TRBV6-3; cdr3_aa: CASSYSILGLAGDEQYF
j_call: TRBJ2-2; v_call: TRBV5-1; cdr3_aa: CASSLLVGNTGELFF